These 21 T cell receptor beta chains originate from one sample sequenced in a study of beta chain features in type 1 diabetes. Isolated RNA was reverse transcribed in full, so expressed TCRB transcripts were sequenced. This table comes from immunoSEQ multiplex PCR, and its TCRdb copy is limited to in-frame clones, with some not included. The table has 250,000 to 350,000 clones, 14% seen once. The sample taken for sequencing was central memory CD4+ T cells from blood. These receptors all stem from a man aged 25-45 years in good health.

As concerns this clone: Possible read error: a much larger clone is one base away. The gene calls are TRBV6-6 and TRBJ1-4, with D unclear. The CDR3 is 13 residues long. Per the germline V gene, CDR1 is MNHNY and CDR2 is SVGAGI (reference sequence). V lost 2 bases to trimming and J lost 4 bases, with 5 bases between them. CDR3 amino acids: CASSYRLNEKLFF. The CDR3 nucleotides read TGTGCCAGCAGTTACAGGCTTAATGAAAAACTGTTTTTT.

This clone has more than one count but fewer than ten. The gene calls are TRBV27 and TRBJ2-1, with D unresolved. This CDR3 contains 18 residues. Germline V gene data show CDR1 as MNHEY and CDR2 as SMNVEV (reference sequence). With 3 bases removed from V and 0 bases from J, the gap between germline ends came to 18 bases. CDR3 sequence reads: CASSFRRRRGSSYNEQFF. In DNA, the CDR3 is TGTGCCAGCAGTTTCCGAAGACGTCGCGGCAGCTCCTACAATGAGCAGTTCTTC.

This chain joins TRBV7-3 and TRBJ1-2; 9 bases map to TRBD1. The V and J ends lost 6 bases and 6 bases, in that order; junction bases with no gene match: 5. The CDR3 runs 13 residues. Germline lookup yields CDR1 SGHTA and CDR2 FQGTGA. The CDR3 coding sequence is TGTGCCAGCAGTTTGGGACAGGGTGATGGCTACACCTTC. This codes for CASSLGQGDGYTF.

This clone has only a few counts. The gene calls are TRBV7-2 and TRBJ2-5, with D maybe TRBD1 (6 bases). Between the trimmed V and J ends, which lost 5 bases and 2 bases, there was a span of 15 bases. The CDR3 contains 15 residues. Germline V CDR1 and CDR2: SGHTA, FQGNSA. This CDR3 is CASSRSRTEQETQYF. The DNA of the CDR3 is TGTGCCAGCAGCCGGAGTCGGACAGAACAAGAGACCCAGTACTTC. Combining the CDR3 with reference TRBV7-2 and TRBJ2-5 gives the whole variable domain GAGVSQSPSNKVTEKGKDVELRCDPISGHTALYWYRQSLGQGLEFLIYFQGNSAPDKSGLPSDRFSAERTGGSVSTLTIQRTQQEDSAVYLCASSRSRTEQETQYFGPGTRLLVL.

The chain carries TRBV5-6 and TRBJ2-5; 8 positions agree with TRBD1. The last part of the DNA fits TRBJ2-7 better; the J call may be wrong. The length of the CDR3 is 15 residues. From germline, CDR1 is SGHDT and CDR2 YYEEEE. DNA of the CDR3: TGTGCCAGCAGGGGACAGGCAAAGCGGGCCTACGAGCAGTACTTC. Translating it yields CASRGQAKRAYEQYF.

The rearrangement links TRBV7-9 to TRBJ2-7, with D tentatively TRBD2 (5 bases). Germline V gene sequence: CDR1 SEHNR, CDR2 FQNEAQ (reference sequence). Between the trimmed V and J ends, which lost 2 bases and 4 bases, there was a span of 9 bases. The CDR3 consists of 13 residues. The CDR3 loop is CASSLNRGYEQYF. Written as DNA, the CDR3 is TGTGCCAGCAGCTTAAACCGGGGATACGAGCAGTACTTC. The entire variable domain, with the rest obtained from reference TRBV7-9 and TRBJ2-7, is as follows: DTGVSQNPRHKITKRGQNVTFRCDPISEHNRLYWYRQTLGQGPEFLTYFQNEAQLEKSRLLSDRFSAERPKGSFSTLEIQRTEQGDSAMYLCASSLNRGYEQYFGPGTRLTVT.

This clone was seen a handful of times. This chain links TRBV30 with TRBJ1-1; D unresolved. The germline V and J ends were trimmed by 1 base and 7 bases, with 7 bases remaining between them. CDR3 length: 11 amino acids. Germline loops: CDR1 GTSNPN, CDR2 SVGIG (reference sequence). The CDR3 nucleotides are TGTGCCTGGAGTGGGCAGTTTGAAGCTTTCTTT. Its translation is CAWSGQFEAFF. The full variable domain, its missing parts supplied by reference TRBV30 and TRBJ1-1, is SQTIHQWPATLVQPVGSPLSLECTVEGTSNPNLYWYRQAAGRGLQLLFYSVGIGQISSEVPQNLSASRPQDRQFILSSKKLLLSDSGFYLCAWSGQFEAFFGQGTRLTVV.

This clone was seen a handful of times. V usage is TRBV5-1 and J usage is TRBJ2-3; 12 bases align to TRBD2. Trimming at V came to 0 bases and at J to 2 bases, leaving 1 base not matched to a gene. The germline gives CDR1 SGHRS, CDR2 YFSETQ. The CDR3 is 16 residues long. CDR3 sequence: CASSLGLAGDTDTQYF. CDR3 bases: TGCGCCAGCAGCTTGGGACTAGCGGGGGACACAGATACGCAGTATTTT.

This clone occurred a few times. J is TRBJ1-5 and V is TRBV19, with D possibly TRBD1 on 6 matching bases. V was shortened by 0 bases and J by 0 bases, with 12 bases between the two germline ends. There are 17 residues in the CDR3. Germline V CDR1 and CDR2: LNHDA, SQIVND (reference sequence). The CDR3 spells CASSIDWTANSNQPQHF. CDR3 coding DNA: TGTGCCAGTAGTATAGATTGGACAGCAAATAGCAATCAGCCCCAGCATTTT.

This clone was counted between two and nine times. A read error may account for a junction end that differs from germline. This chain uses TRBV7-7 with TRBJ2-5; D is unresolved. Germline CDR1 SSHAT, CDR2 FNYEAQ (reference sequence). This CDR3 contains 14 residues. As DNA, the CDR3 is TGTGCTAGCAGCATGAAAGGGTTACAAGAGACCCAGTACTTC. Its translation is CASSMKGLQETQYF. Drawing the rest from reference TRBV7-7 and TRBJ2-5, the complete variable domain is GAGVSQSPRYKVTKRGQDVTLRCDPISSHATLYWYQQALGQGPEFLTYFNYEAQPDKSGLPSDRFSAERPEGSISTLTIQRTEQRDSAMYRCASSMKGLQETQYFGPGTRLLVL.

This clone was detected many times. This rearrangement joins TRBV10-3 to TRBJ2-1; no definite D call. The CDR3 length is 11 residues. Germline CDR1 and CDR2: ENHRY and SYGVKD. V was trimmed by 4 bases and J by 12 bases, leaving 10 bases between them. CDR3 protein: CAISGISGQFF. As DNA, the CDR3 is TGTGCCATCAGTGGGATCTCGGGGCAGTTCTTC.

The chain carries TRBV5-4 and TRBJ2-1; 10 nucleotides match TRBD2. With 1 base clipped from V and 0 bases from J, the junction kept 7 bases outside the gene matches. This CDR3 contains 18 residues. The germline CDR1 and CDR2 sequences are SGHNT and YYREEE (reference sequence). The CDR3 DNA sequence: TGTGCCAGCAGCTTGACTAGCGGGGCCGTATTCTCCTACAATGAGCAGTTCTTC. Its translation: CASSLTSGAVFSYNEQFF. The full variable domain, completed using reference TRBV5-4 and TRBJ2-1, is ETGVTQSPTHLIKTRGQQVTLRCSSQSGHNTVSWYQQALGQGPQFIFQYYREEENGRGNFPPRFSGLQFPNYSSELNVNALELDDSALYLCASSLTSGAVFSYNEQFFGPGTRLTVL.

This clone was observed a few times. The J gene is TRBJ1-1, the V gene TRBV9; D call uncertain. Per the germline V gene, CDR1 is SGDLS and CDR2 is YYNGEE. V lost 0 bases, J lost 1 base, and 22 bases lay in between. The CDR3 runs to 19 residues. CDR3 sequence: CASSVEVGMTFNRNTEAFF. Written as DNA, the CDR3 is TGTGCCAGCAGCGTAGAGGTAGGGATGACTTTTAACAGGAACACTGAAGCTTTCTTT. Filled out from reference TRBV9 and TRBJ1-1, the complete variable domain reads DSGVTQTPKHLITATGQRVTLRCSPRSGDLSVYWYQQSLDQGLQFLIQYYNGEERAKGNILERFSAQQFPDLHSELNLSSLELGDSALYFCASSVEVGMTFNRNTEAFFGQGTRLTVV.

V gene TRBV7-9 combines with J gene TRBJ1-4, with D hard to call. This CDR3 is built from 13 residues. V was clipped by 5 bases and J by 8 bases, with 12 bases between them. Germline values: CDR1 SEHNR, CDR2 FQNEAQ (reference sequence). The CDR3 DNA reads as TGTGCCAGCAGCCCCTGGATGGGCGAAAAACTGTTTTTT. Protein product: CASSPWMGEKLFF.

V gene TRBV7-2 combines with J gene TRBJ2-1, with 9 bases fitting TRBD2. CDR1 and CDR2 from the germline V gene are SGHTA and FQGNSA. V shed 7 bases and J 8 bases; nucleotides not matched to a gene: 15. CDR3 size: 16 residues. CDR3 loop: CASNTNAGGPFDEQFF. The CDR3 nucleotides read TGTGCCAGCAACACTAACGCGGGAGGGCCTTTCGATGAGCAGTTCTTC. Full variable domain (remainder filled in from reference TRBV7-2 and TRBJ2-1): GAGVSQSPSNKVTEKGKDVELRCDPISGHTALYWYRQSLGQGLEFLIYFQGNSAPDKSGLPSDRFSAERTGGSVSTLTIQRTQQEDSAVYLCASNTNAGGPFDEQFFGPGTRLTVL.

V and J are TRBV7-8 and TRBJ2-1, with 7 bases lining up with TRBD2. This CDR3 comprises 15 residues. Losses at the gene ends were 5 bases for V and 5 bases for J; bases not matched to a gene: 9. The germline V gene encodes CDR1 SGHVS and CDR2 FQNEAQ. The CDR3 reads CASSPRLAANNEQFF. In DNA form, the CDR3 reads TGTGCCAGCAGCCCGCGACTAGCCGCAAACAATGAGCAGTTCTTC.

In its sample, this clone was seen many times. The chain is built from TRBV19 and TRBJ2-3; 9 bases fit TRBD1. The CDR3 length is 15 residues. The junction had 7 bases not matched to a gene; V was cut back by 9 bases and J by 0 bases. The germline V gene has CDR1 LNHDA and CDR2 SQIVND (reference sequence). Here the CDR3 reads CASLKQGASTDTQYF. The CDR3 DNA is TGTGCCAGCTTGAAACAGGGGGCTAGCACAGATACGCAGTATTTT.

Notes on this clone: Other DNA sequences in this sample translate to the same CDR3. The rearrangement links TRBV19 to TRBJ1-5, with a weak D call TRBD1 (5 bases). This CDR3 is 14 amino acids long. V lost 3 bases to trimming and J lost 4 bases, with 10 bases between them. The germline gives CDR1 LNHDA, CDR2 SQIVND (reference sequence). DNA for the CDR3: TGTGCCAGTAGTATCACGGGGGGGAATCAGCCCCAGCATTTT. Amino acids: CASSITGGNQPQHF.

In its sample, this clone was seen a few times. The chain is built from TRBV12-5 and TRBJ2-5, with D unresolved. Germline CDR1 LGHNT, CDR2 FRNRAP. The CDR3 is 13 amino acids. The V end lost 1 base, the J end lost 7 bases, and 10 bases lay between the germline ends. Written as DNA, the CDR3 is TGTGCTAGTGGTTTGGATACCGACGCGACCCAGTACTTC. Protein: CASGLDTDATQYF.

This clone was seen at least ten times. V and J are TRBV27 and TRBJ1-2; D possibly corresponds to TRBD1 (6 bases). CDR1 and CDR2 (germline): MNHEY, SMNVEV (reference sequence). This CDR3 contains 17 residues. Trimming took off 5 bases at V and 4 bases at J, with 23 bases between the two ends. CDR3 DNA: TGTGCCAGCAGTCCCCGGACGGCCGAAGGGGGGGTCTATGGCTACACCTTC. This gives the protein CASSPRTAEGGVYGYTF.

Written as DNA, the CDR3 is TGTGCCAGCAGTTACTCGGGGCAGGGTGCACTGGCTTTCTTT. This codes for CASSYSGQGALAFF. The rearrangement joins TRBV6-5 to TRBJ1-1; tentative D call: TRBD1 (5 bases). The V end lost 0 bases, the J end lost 11 bases, and 16 bases lay between the germline ends. The germline V gene has CDR1 MNHEY and CDR2 SVGAGI. This CDR3 contains 14 residues.